This T cell receptor (beta chain) was recovered during a study of early T cells in non-severe SARS-CoV-2 infection. Individually, cDNA molecules had unique molecular identifiers attached to them. Each CDR3 protein gets one entry after TCRdb re-called the 5' RACE reads with MiXCR. Among roughly 56,000 distinct CDR3 sequences, about 10% were seen once, and the ten largest hold around 6.3%. This clonotype was detected ten times or more. Its antigen is undetermined. Whole-study findings and limits: Reliance on VDJdb matching favored anti-spike CD8 responses; private and CD4 specificities were missed.

The CDR3 is 18 residues long. Germline V gene lookup returns CDR1 SGHVS and CDR2 FQNEAQ. V shed 2 bases, J shed 0 bases, and the junction held 11 bases outside the gene matches. V is TRBV7-8 and J is TRBJ2-3, with TRBD1 matching over 7 bases. Specimen: whole blood. This receptor was identified in an adult who was a healthcare worker with PCR-confirmed SARS-CoV-2 infection or an uninfected control (not recorded which). Here the CDR3 DNA reads TGTGCCAGCAGCTTATCGGGGATGGGACAGCAGAGCACAGATACGCAGTATTTT. Protein: CASSLSGMGQQSTDTQYF.